A single T cell receptor beta chain is shown here with its context. Its antigen remains unidentified. This record belongs to a study of cytomegalovirus exposure and HLA in healthy donors. General study points: Researchers reported from a later analysis that most CMV-associated TCR beta chains appeared HLA-restricted. Common viral pathogens seemed to be connected with several of the most significant clusters, according to a later analysis.

This CDR3 has 15 residues. Germline loops: CDR1 SNHLY, CDR2 FYNNEI. Trimming shortened V by 8 bases and J by 0 bases, and 15 bases separated the two germline ends. Primers: 60 Vbeta forward and 13 Jbeta reverse. TCRdb keeps only in-frame clones here, not all; method: immunoSEQ multiplex PCR. The sample lists roughly 160,000 clones, roughly four fifths seen once, with less than 15% in the top ten. Sequenced: PBMCs. This sequence joins TRBV2 and TRBJ2-3; D may be TRBD2 (5 bases). The TCR comes from a woman in her forties or fifties in good health and CMV-seronegative. CDR3 coding DNA: TGTGCCAGCTCCGGGAAGGGCCCTAGCACAGATACGCAGTATTTT. Translating it yields CASSGKGPSTDTQYF.